This T cell receptor (beta chain) is drawn from a study of cytomegalovirus exposure and HLA in healthy donors. Study-wide findings and caveats: V segments that were indistinguishable, TRBV6-2 and TRBV6-3 among them, were omitted from analysis. Later analysis suggested most CMV-associated TCR beta chains were HLA-restricted.

This clone appeared once. Its antigen remains unknown. The primer mix had 60 Vbeta and 13 Jbeta primers. Here immunoSEQ multiplex PCR was the method, and the copy in TCRdb shows in-frame clones only, minus some. The table shows about 200,000 clones, with around 78% occurring only once. Trimming stripped 2 bases from V and 8 bases from J, with 3 bases between. The CDR3 consists of 10 residues. Germline CDR1 is MNHNS and CDR2 is SASEGT. The sequenced material came from PBMCs. The chain carries TRBV6-1 and TRBJ1-2; no definite D call. This receptor was taken from a man aged 25-40 years in good health and CMV-seronegative. The CDR3 loop is CASSERGYTF. In DNA, the CDR3 is TGTGCCAGCAGTGAACGGGGCTACACCTTC.